A selection of T cell receptor beta chains follows, all from one sample in a study of T cell responses to AZD1222 COVID-19 vaccine. The data were produced by immunoSEQ multiplex PCR, yet TCRdb's version contains in-frame clones alone and is incomplete. The sample includes just over 90,000 clones, 80% to 90% of them seen just once. The sequencing used peripheral blood, collected 28 days after the second AZD1222 dose. The receptor source for this set is an adult who received the AZD1222 COVID-19 vaccine. Each CDR3 is given with its conserved first and last residue. D genes are given only for firm matches. Size is stated for part of the rows, as once, few or many counts, or as a class when the clone is expanded.

>once|.|TRBJ2-7|TRBV12-3/TRBV12-4
TGTGCCAGCAGTTGGAGACAGGACTACGAGCAGTACTTC
CASSWRQDYEQYF
>.|TRBD2|TRBJ2-1|TRBV7-9
TGTGCCAGCAGCTTTTGGACTAGCGGGAGACACAATGAGCAGTTCTTC
CASSFWTSGRHNEQFF
>.|.|TRBJ1-1|TRBV7-3
TGTGCCAGCAGCGGGGCGAACACTGAAGCTTTCTTT
CASSGANTEAFF
>.|.|TRBJ1-1|TRBV9
TGTGCCAGCAGCGCCGGGGGACTGAACACTGAAGCTTTCTTT
CASSAGGLNTEAFF
>.|.|TRBJ2-7|TRBV5-1
TGCGCCAGCAGCTCTACCCCCGGGGTCTACGAGCAGTACTTC
CASSSTPGVYEQYF
>few|.|TRBJ1-5|TRBV5-6
TGTGCCAGCGAGACTCGCCGCCAGGGTGGCAATCAGCCCCAGCATTTT
CASETRRQGGNQPQHF
>.|.|TRBJ2-3|TRBV6-2/TRBV6-3
TGTGCCAGCAGTTACCCACGTACGGGGAGCACAGATACGCAGTATTTT
CASSYPRTGSTDTQYF
>.|.|TRBJ1-5|TRBV12-3/TRBV12-4
TGTGCCAGCAGTTTAGCGCGTCAGCCCCAGCATTTT
CASSLARQPQHF
>.|.|TRBJ2-3|TRBV6-2/TRBV6-3
TGTGCCAGCAGTGCCGGGGAGGGGGCCACAGATACGCAGTATTTT
CASSAGEGATDTQYF
>.|TRBD1|TRBJ1-1|TRBV24-1
TGTGTCACCAGTGATCCTCTAACCGACAGGGATGAAGCTTTCTTT
CVTSDPLTDRDEAFF
>.|.|TRBJ1-6|TRBV7-9
TGTGCCAGCAGCTTAGCGGCCGATCCCCTCCACTTT
CASSLAADPLHF
>.|TRBD1|TRBJ2-7|TRBV3-1/TRBV3-2
TGTGCCAGCAGCCAAGTCGGACAGGGCCGTTACCACCGACAGTACTTC
CASSQVGQGRYHRQYF
>.|.|TRBJ1-1|TRBV7-9
TGTGCCAGCAGCCTGGACAGATGGAACACTGAAGCTTTCTTT
CASSLDRWNTEAFF
>.|.|TRBJ2-6|TRBV5-4
TGTGCCAGCAGCTTGATTATTAGCGGTGGGGCCAACGTCCTGACTTTC
CASSLIISGGANVLTF
>few|TRBD1|TRBJ2-1|TRBV29-1
TGCAGCGTTGAACCGGGACAGGGGGATTGGAGTGAGCAGTTCTTC
CSVEPGQGDWSEQFF
>.|TRBD1|TRBJ1-5|TRBV10-2
TGCGCCAGCAGTCGGGACAGTTCCCTAAGCAATCAGCCCCAGCATTTT
CASSRDSSLSNQPQHF
>.|.|TRBJ1-2|TRBV6-6
TGTGCCAGCAGTTACGGGACACGATATGGCTACACCTTC
CASSYGTRYGYTF
>.|.|TRBJ2-1|TRBV11-1
TGTGCCAGCAGCCCGAATAGCAATGAGCAGTTCTTC
CASSPNSNEQFF
>.|.|TRBJ1-1|TRBV25-1
TGTGCCAGCCTGACAGACAACACTGAAGCTTTCTTT
CASLTDNTEAFF
>.|.|TRBJ2-5|TRBV9
TGTGCCAGCAGCGCCGCTTACCAAGAGACCCAGTACTTC
CASSAAYQETQYF
>.|.|TRBJ1-2|TRBV7-9
TGTGCCAGCAGTCGAGGGGATTTCGGTTGGGGCTACACCTTC
CASSRGDFGWGYTF
>.|.|TRBJ1-3|TRBV27
TGTGCCAGCAGCCCTTCCCCCACTCCTGGAAACACCATATATTTT
CASSPSPTPGNTIYF
>.|.|TRBJ1-2|TRBV10-3
TGTGCCATCAGGGACAATGGCTACACCTTC
CAIRDNGYTF
>.|.|TRBJ2-1|TRBV7-9
TGTGCCAGCAGCTTAGGGCGATCCTATGAGCAGTTCTTC
CASSLGRSYEQFF
>.|.|TRBJ2-2|TRBV20-1
TGCAGTGCTAGTAGCCAACACGCGAACACCGGGGAGCTGTTTTTT
CSASSQHANTGELFF
>.|.|TRBJ2-7|TRBV18
TGTGCCAGCTCACCACCGAGCGCCTTCTACGAGCAGTACTTC
CASSPPSAFYEQYF
>.|.|TRBJ2-4|TRBV18
TGTGCCAGCTCAGAAGGGGGGATAGCCAAAAACATTCAGTACTTC
CASSEGGIAKNIQYF
>.|.|TRBJ1-3|TRBV9
TGTGCCAGCAGCGTAGGCGGGGACCGCACCACCATATATTTT
CASSVGGDRTTIYF
>.|.|TRBJ2-1|TRBV12-5
TGTGCTAGTGGTTTGGTTGATGAGCAGTTCTTC
CASGLVDEQFF
>.|.|TRBJ2-5|TRBV11-1
TGTGCCAGCAGCTTAGACTACTTTAGGGAGACCCAGTACTTC
CASSLDYFRETQYF
>.|.|TRBJ1-5|TRBV27
TGTGCCAGCAGTTCACAGGGACCGAATCAGCCCCAGCATTTT
CASSSQGPNQPQHF
>.|.|TRBJ2-1|TRBV3-1/TRBV3-2
TGTGCCAGCAGCCTAGATCAGCCCGGGGGCCACTCCTACAATGAGCAGTTCTTC
CASSLDQPGGHSYNEQFF
>.|TRBD1|TRBJ2-6|TRBV15
TGTGCCACCAGCAGAGTAACAGGGGCTGGGGCCAACGTCCTGACTTTC
CATSRVTGAGANVLTF
>.|.|TRBJ2-3|TRBV6-5
TGTGCCAGCAGTTCGGGACTGGGGGGGGCCGATACGCAGTATTTT
CASSSGLGGADTQYF
>.|.|TRBJ1-1|TRBV5-1
TGCGCCAGCAGCCCCTCCCGCGGGCTAGCTTTCTTT
CASSPSRGLAFF
>once|.|TRBJ1-6|TRBV30
TGTGCCTGGACCATAGACAGAACGAGCTCCTATAATTCACCCCTCCACTTT
CAWTIDRTSSYNSPLHF
>once|TRBD2|TRBJ2-7|TRBV5-1
TGCGCCAGCAGCTTGGTCGGAACTAGCGGAGGCCGGGAGCAGTACTTC
CASSLVGTSGGREQYF
>.|.|TRBJ2-6|TRBV27
TGTGCCAGCAGCTTAACAGCTCTTACCTCTGGGGCCAACGTCCTGACTTTC
CASSLTALTSGANVLTF
>once|TRBD1|TRBJ1-1|TRBV6-5
TGTGCCAGCAGTTACTTCCCAGGGGGGGACACTGAAGCTTTCTTT
CASSYFPGGDTEAFF
>few|.|TRBJ1-1|TRBV2
TGCATACTGGGGGGGCAAGTAAACACTGAAGCTTTCTTT
CILGGQVNTEAFF
>.|.|TRBJ1-1|TRBV18
TGTGCCAGCTCACCACCTTCTGGGCCGAACACTGAAGCTTTCTTT
CASSPPSGPNTEAFF
>.|.|TRBJ2-7|TRBV9
TGTGCCAGCAGCGTTGCGGATAGCTCCTACGAGCAGTACTTC
CASSVADSSYEQYF